Listed below are T cell receptor beta chains from one sample, sequenced in a study of cytomegalovirus exposure and HLA in healthy donors. Data came from immunoSEQ multiplex PCR; TCRdb stores just in-frame clones and leaves some out. The repertoire holds fewer than 140,000 clones, 75% seen once, with more than 2% in the top ten. What was sequenced was PBMCs. These receptors were collected from a man between 40 and 49 years old in good health and CMV-seronegative. Each CDR3 is given with its conserved first and last residue. The D gene is left open where the match is weak. Size is omitted from some rows. Given values are once, few, many or a class for expanded clones.

d_call,j_call,v_call,clone_size,cdr3_nt,cdr3_aa
-,TRBJ2-1,TRBV7-9,-,TGTGCCAGCAGCTTATCTCACAATGAGCAGTTCTTC,CASSLSHNEQFF
-,TRBJ1-2,TRBV4-2,-,TGTGCCAGCAGCCGGACAGAGGGTCGCGATGGCTACACCTTC,CASSRTEGRDGYTF
TRBD2,TRBJ2-1,TRBV4-1,-,TGCGCCAGCGAAATTAGCGGGGGCCACAATGAGCAGTTCTTC,CASEISGGHNEQFF
TRBD2,TRBJ2-3,TRBV29-1,-,TGCAGCGCAGTAGCGGGACTTAGCACAGATACGCAGTATTTT,CSAVAGLSTDTQYF
-,TRBJ1-5,TRBV19,-,TGTGCCAGTAGTAGGCAGGGCAATCAGCCCCAGCATTTT,CASSRQGNQPQHF
TRBD1,TRBJ1-2,TRBV11-1,-,TGTGCCAGCAGCTCCTCCCCGGGACAGGGTTTCTATGGCTACACCTTC,CASSSSPGQGFYGYTF
TRBD1,TRBJ2-2,TRBV18,once,TGTGCCAGCTCACCTGACAGGGCCACCGGGGAGCTGTTTTTT,CASSPDRATGELFF
TRBD2,TRBJ2-5,TRBV7-2,-,TGTGCCAGCAGCGGAGCGGGGTACCAAGAGACCCAGTACTTC,CASSGAGYQETQYF
-,TRBJ1-5,TRBV30,few,TGTGCCTGGAGTGTCCTGAGAAGCAATCAGCCCCAGCATTTT,CAWSVLRSNQPQHF
-,TRBJ1-4,TRBV5-1,-,TGCGCCAGCAGCTTGAGACCATTAAACAGTGAAAAACTGTTTTTT,CASSLRPLNSEKLFF
-,TRBJ1-2,TRBV2,-,TGTGCCAGCATCAGAGGGGGACGGAACTATGGCTACACCTTC,CASIRGGRNYGYTF
-,TRBJ1-1,TRBV29-1,-,TGCAGCGTGGAAACGGTGCAGGGTTATCCTGAAGCTTTCTTT,CSVETVQGYPEAFF
-,TRBJ2-5,TRBV4-2,-,TGTGCCAGCAGCCAATTAACGCAGGGCCAAGAGACCCAGTACTTC,CASSQLTQGQETQYF
TRBD1,TRBJ1-3,TRBV28,-,TGTGCCAGCAGCACACAGGGGGCTGGGACTGGAAACACCATATATTTT,CASSTQGAGTGNTIYF
TRBD2,TRBJ2-3,TRBV7-7,-,TGTGCCAGCAGCACCGGGACTAGCGGGGGTGCAGATACGCAGTATTTT,CASSTGTSGGADTQYF
-,TRBJ1-1,TRBV29-1,-,TGCAGCGTTGAAAGGGAAGGCAGGGGGAACACTGAAGCTTTCTTT,CSVEREGRGNTEAFF
-,TRBJ2-6,TRBV5-5,-,TGTGCCAGCAGCTTGGCGGGTGCCGGGGCCAACGTCCTGACTTTC,CASSLAGAGANVLTF
TRBD1,TRBJ1-2,TRBV6-6,-,TGTGCCAGCAGTACCCATCAGGGGGCTTATAGCTACACCTTC,CASSTHQGAYSYTF
-,TRBJ1-4,TRBV4-1,-,TGCGCCAGCAGCCAAGGACCGGGGCGGAGGGCAACTAATGAAAAACTGTTTTTT,CASSQGPGRRATNEKLFF
TRBD1,TRBJ2-7,TRBV11-2,-,TGTGCCAGCAGCAAAGACAGGGGGAGCGCCTACGAGCAGTACTTC,CASSKDRGSAYEQYF
TRBD1,TRBJ1-4,TRBV5-6,once,TGTGCCAGCAGCAGGACAGGGATTGATGAAAAACTGTTTTTT,CASSRTGIDEKLFF
-,TRBJ1-1,TRBV6-6,-,TGTGCCAGCAGTTACGAGGGGGGGCTGAACACTGAAGCTTTCTTT,CASSYEGGLNTEAFF
-,TRBJ2-7,TRBV19,-,TGTGCCAGTAGTAGGAGCCAGCCGTACGAGCAGTACTTC,CASSRSQPYEQYF
TRBD1,TRBJ1-3,TRBV13,-,TGTGCCAGCAGCTTCGACAGGGGTCGGGGAAACACCATATATTTT,CASSFDRGRGNTIYF
-,TRBJ2-5,TRBV5-1,few,TGCGCCAGCAGCTCCGGCAGGGGTTCGACCCAGTACTTC,CASSSGRGSTQYF
-,TRBJ2-5,TRBV13,-,TGTGCCAGCAGCCCTCGGGGAACAGGGAGGGAAGAGACCCAGTACTTC,CASSPRGTGREETQYF
TRBD1,TRBJ2-1,TRBV2,-,TGTGCCAGCAGCCTGGGACAGGACAATGAGCAGTTCTTC,CASSLGQDNEQFF
-,TRBJ2-5,TRBV7-9,-,TGTGCCAGCAGCGTTTTCGACAGAGGTCAAGAGACCCAGTACTTC,CASSVFDRGQETQYF
-,TRBJ2-4,TRBV7-2,-,TGTGCCAGCAGCCCCTCCAGCGGCCGAGCCAAAAACATTCAGTACTTC,CASSPSSGRAKNIQYF
-,TRBJ2-5,TRBV19,-,TGTGCCAGTAGTCGTAACCGGGACGGAGGGGGCTTGGAGCCGTACTTC,CASSRNRDGGGLEPYF
TRBD1,TRBJ2-1,TRBV19,-,TGTGCCAGTAGTAGGGACAGGGGGTTTGAGCAGTTCTTC,CASSRDRGFEQFF
TRBD1,TRBJ2-1,TRBV11-2,-,TGTGCCAGCAGAAGGGGGCGGTACAATGAGCAGTTCTTC,CASRRGRYNEQFF
-,TRBJ2-4,TRBV6-1,-,TGTGCCAGCAGTGACAGTCCTGGAAACATTCAGTACTTC,CASSDSPGNIQYF
-,TRBJ1-1,TRBV5-4,-,TGTGCCAGCAGCCAAACCTCGGACACTGAAGCTTTCTTT,CASSQTSDTEAFF
-,TRBJ1-5,TRBV9,-,TGTGCCAGCAGCGTAGGGGCGGGGCGGGCTGACAATCAGCCCCAGCATTTT,CASSVGAGRADNQPQHF
TRBD1,TRBJ2-1,TRBV27,-,TGTGCCAGCAGTTTTAACAGGGGGACCTACAATGAGCAGTTCTTC,CASSFNRGTYNEQFF
-,TRBJ2-1,TRBV6-1,once,TGTGCCAGCAGGGAGGACGGTGAAAATGAGCAGTTCTTC,CASREDGENEQFF
TRBD2,TRBJ2-5,TRBV7-8,few,TGTGCCAGCAGCTCCCGGTTGACTAGCGACAGCCAGACCCAGTACTTC,CASSSRLTSDSQTQYF
TRBD2,TRBJ2-1,TRBV15,few,TGTGCCACCAGCAGAGATCTACTAGCGGGGGGGCGAGATGAGCAGTTCTTC,CATSRDLLAGGRDEQFF
TRBD2,TRBJ2-3,TRBV29-1,once,TGCAGCGCTTGCGGGGGTAGCACAGATACGCAGTATTTT,CSACGGSTDTQYF
-,TRBJ1-1,TRBV5-6,few,TGTGCCAGCAGCCGCGCAGAAGGAAGAGGAGCTTTCTTT,CASSRAEGRGAFF